This TCR beta chain was retrieved from a study of cytomegalovirus exposure and HLA in healthy donors. Of note for this clone: The antigen remains undetermined.

Healthy people donating bone marrow made up the donors. Donors were ostensibly healthy at sampling, although undocumented immune exposures were probable. Use of 60 Vbeta and 13 Jbeta primers characterized the PCR. Under the authors' procedure: A later analysis tallied some 80 million unique TCR beta chains, roughly 11 million of them shared. Sequenced by immunoSEQ multiplex PCR; TCRdb stores in-frame clones only, minus some. That table is the source of V, J and clone size, and D and trimming were worked out from the DNA. The sample records about 180,000 clones, 75% to 85% being singletons. Study-level points and caveats: V- and J-gene trimming in TCR beta was tied to a missense DCLRE1C variant by an analysis performed later.

The CDR3 is 15 amino acids. Germline lookup yields CDR1 MRHNA and CDR2 SNTAGT. V was trimmed by 6 bases and J by 6 bases, leaving 19 bases between them. This clonotype was obtained from a man younger than 30 in good health and CMV-seronegative. The rearrangement links TRBV6-4 to TRBJ2-3; D is possibly TRBD2 (6 bases). The sample comprised PBMCs. CDR3 sequence (DNA): TGTGCCAGCAGCGCCACGGGAGCTCCTGGGGATACGCAGTATTTT. Its translation is CASSATGAPGDTQYF.